The source of this T cell receptor beta chain is a study of blood T cell repertoires in COVID-19. Study information: COVID-19 samples, acute and convalescent, were from the United States, Italy and Spain. From T cells, B-cell-depleted T cells, or PBMCs came the material, which was cDNA or gDNA.

In the original workflow: Nucleated cell counts were estimated from reference gene primer amplification. TCRdb's table, derived via immunoSEQ multiplex PCR, lists solely in-frame clones and lacks some. Clonal size and the V and J genes are those of that table, whereas D and trimming came from the DNA. The sample records 150,000 to 200,000 clones, roughly 78% being singletons. Between the trimmed V and J ends, which lost 3 bases and 5 bases, there was a span of 11 bases. The CDR3 consists of 14 residues. The germline CDR1 and CDR2 sequences are SGHTA and FQGNSA. The receptor was derived from a woman of 80 years or more with active or convalescent COVID-19. The source material was peripheral blood. This sequence joins TRBV7-2 and TRBJ1-5, with D perhaps matching TRBD1 (5 bases). The CDR3 sequence: CASSFGPGDQPQHF. CDR3 nucleotides: TGTGCCAGCAGCTTTGGTCCGGGGGATCAGCCCCAGCATTTT.